Reported below is one TCR beta chain. Assignment of participants to cohorts was predicated upon participant-reported clinical history. The data originate from a study of blood T cell repertoires in COVID-19. Background on the study: Sites across the United States, Italy and Spain contributed samples from acute and convalescent COVID-19. PBMCs, B-cell-depleted T cells, or T cells were the source of the cDNA or gDNA that made up the material.

Only in-frame clones appear in the TCRdb table, and some are missing; sequencing was by immunoSEQ multiplex PCR. The repertoire holds about 140,000 clones, with 84% as singletons. CDR1 is KGHDR, CDR2 SFDVKD, per germline. The CDR3 totals 15 residues. The V segment lost 2 bases and the J segment 2 bases; nucleotides outside the gene matches: 4. The sequence came from a woman between 18 and 29 years old who had been exposed to COVID-19. What was sequenced was PBMCs or T cells enriched from blood (not recorded which). The chain recombines TRBV24-1 with TRBJ1-2; 7 bases fit TRBD1. The CDR3 DNA follows: TGTGCCACCAGTGATTCCCCGACAGGGAACTATGGCTACACCTTC. It is translated as CATSDSPTGNYGYTF.